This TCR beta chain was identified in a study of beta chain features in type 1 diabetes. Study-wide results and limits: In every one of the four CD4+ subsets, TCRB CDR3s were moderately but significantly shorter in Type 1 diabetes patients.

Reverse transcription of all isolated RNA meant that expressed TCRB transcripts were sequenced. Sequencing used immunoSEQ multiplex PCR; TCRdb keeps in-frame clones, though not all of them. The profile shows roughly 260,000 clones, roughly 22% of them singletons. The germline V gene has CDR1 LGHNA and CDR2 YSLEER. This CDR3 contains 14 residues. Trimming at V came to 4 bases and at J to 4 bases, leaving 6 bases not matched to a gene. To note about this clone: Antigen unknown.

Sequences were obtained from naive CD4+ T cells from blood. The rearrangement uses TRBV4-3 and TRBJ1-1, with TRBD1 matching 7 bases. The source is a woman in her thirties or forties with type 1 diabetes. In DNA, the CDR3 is TGCGCCAGCAGCCGAGGGGGCGCCGTCACTGAAGCTTTCTTT. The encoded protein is CASSRGGAVTEAFF.